The 5 T cell receptor beta chains in this list originate from one sample, sequenced in a study of T-cell reconstitution after alpha-beta-depleted transplantation in children. Preparation of the TCRbeta library was carried out with unique molecular identifiers. TCRdb called the PCR reads again in MiXCR, with one record for every CDR3 protein. The table shows around 500,000 distinct CDR3 sequences, with approximately 13% occurring only once. The sequencing here drew on PBMCs from the stem cell graft donor, taken from the stem cell graft. Source of these receptors: a human donor who donated a stem cell graft to a child with combined immunodeficiency.

This clonotype was detected many times. The V call is TRBV7-3, the J call TRBJ2-1, with a tentative D call TRBD2 (6 bases). V was shortened by 1 base and J by 0 bases, with 7 bases between the two germline ends. Per germline, CDR1 SGHTA and CDR2 FQGTGA. The CDR3 totals 15 residues. The CDR3 DNA reads TGTGCCAGCAGCTTAAGCGGGAACTCCTACAATGAGCAGTTCTTC. Residues: CASSLSGNSYNEQFF.

This sequence joins TRBV11-2 and TRBJ2-1; 10 nucleotides line up with TRBD2. Germline V gene sequence: CDR1 SGHAT, CDR2 FQNNGV. The CDR3 length is 18 residues. V trimming: 1 base; J trimming: 4 bases; junction bases outside the gene matches: 10. Here the CDR3 reads CASSLGRAGGPAYNEQFF. The CDR3 DNA reads TGTGCCAGCAGCTTAGGGAGAGCGGGAGGGCCGGCATACAATGAGCAGTTCTTC.

This clonotype was recorded at least ten times. The rearrangement links TRBV20-1 to TRBJ2-5, with TRBD1 matching over 9 bases. Germline CDR1 DFQATT, CDR2 SNEGSKA (reference sequence). This CDR3 has 15 amino acids. J lost 2 bases, V lost 2 bases, and 6 bases had no gene match. The CDR3 nucleotides are TGCAGTGCTAGATCCGACAGGGGGGAACAAGAGACCCAGTACTTC. Its protein is CSARSDRGEQETQYF.

V gene TRBV7-9 combines with J gene TRBJ2-3; TRBD2 is a possible D gene (6 bases). CDR3 size: 16 residues. Germline CDR1 SEHNR, CDR2 FQNEAQ (reference sequence). Deletions cut 2 bases from V and 4 bases from J, with 16 bases between. The CDR3 protein is CASSLNVGGMADTQYF. For the CDR3, the DNA is TGTGCCAGCAGCTTAAATGTCGGCGGGATGGCAGATACGCAGTATTTT.

V is TRBV20-1 and J is TRBJ1-5, with D possibly TRBD1 on 5 matching bases. The CDR3 is 15 amino acids. The V and J ends lost 3 bases and 4 bases respectively, with 16 bases between them. The V gene's germline CDR1 is DFQATT and CDR2 SNEGSKA (reference sequence). The CDR3 region is CSASPGMGGNQPQHF. CDR3 sequence (DNA): TGCAGTGCTAGCCCCGGGATGGGGGGAAATCAGCCCCAGCATTTT.